This TCR beta chain is drawn from a study of T cells after posttransplantation cyclophosphamide. This clone was observed many times. Its antigen is undetermined. Study-level points and caveats: After PTCy, TRB diversity resembled that of CNI/methotrexate controls. TRB overlap between skin or GI tissue T cells and blood was limited.

The V gene's germline CDR1 is SGHRS and CDR2 YFSETQ. The CDR3 extends over 15 amino acids. Trimming removed 0 bases at V and 3 bases at J, with 10 bases between. TCRdb's copy holds only in-frame clones and misses some; the assay was immunoSEQ multiplex PCR. Observed in the sample are some 40,000 clones, none of them singletons. The sample taken for sequencing was PBMCs. V and J are TRBV5-1 and TRBJ1-3, with a weak D call TRBD1 (5 bases). The receptor was derived from a man aged 25-45 years in good health and a related stem cell transplant donor. For the CDR3, the DNA is TGCGCCAGCAGCTTGGATGGGGCGAGTGGAAACACCATATATTTT. It specifies CASSLDGASGNTIYF.